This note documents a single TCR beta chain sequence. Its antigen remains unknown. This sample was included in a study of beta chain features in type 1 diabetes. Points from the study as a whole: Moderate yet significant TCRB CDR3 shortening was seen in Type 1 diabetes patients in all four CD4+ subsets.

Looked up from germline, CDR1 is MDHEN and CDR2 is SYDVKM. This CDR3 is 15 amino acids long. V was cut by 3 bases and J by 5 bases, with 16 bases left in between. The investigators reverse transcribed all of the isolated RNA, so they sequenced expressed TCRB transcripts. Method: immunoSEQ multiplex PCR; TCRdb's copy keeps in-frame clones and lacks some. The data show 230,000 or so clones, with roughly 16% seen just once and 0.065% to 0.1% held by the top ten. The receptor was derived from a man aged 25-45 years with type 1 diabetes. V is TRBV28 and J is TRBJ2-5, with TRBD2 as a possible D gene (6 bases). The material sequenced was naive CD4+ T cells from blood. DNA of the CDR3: TGTGCCAGCAGTTTTATCACCGGTGGAGGGGAGACCCAGTACTTC. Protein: CASSFITGGGETQYF.